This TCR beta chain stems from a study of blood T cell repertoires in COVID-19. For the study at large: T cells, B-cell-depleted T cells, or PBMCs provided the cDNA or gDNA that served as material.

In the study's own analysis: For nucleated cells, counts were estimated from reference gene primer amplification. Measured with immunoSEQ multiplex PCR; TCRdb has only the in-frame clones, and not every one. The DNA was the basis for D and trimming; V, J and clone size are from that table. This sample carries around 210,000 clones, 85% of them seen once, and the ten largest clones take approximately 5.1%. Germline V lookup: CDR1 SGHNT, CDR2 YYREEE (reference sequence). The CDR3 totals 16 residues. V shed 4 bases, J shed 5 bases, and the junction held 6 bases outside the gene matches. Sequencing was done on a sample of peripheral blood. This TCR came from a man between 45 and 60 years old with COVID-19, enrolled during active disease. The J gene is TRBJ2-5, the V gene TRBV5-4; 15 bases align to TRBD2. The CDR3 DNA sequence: TGTGCCAGCAGCCTGAGGACTAGCGGGGGGGCTGAGACCCAGTACTTC. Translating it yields CASSLRTSGGAETQYF.